There are a few counts of the clone carrying this TCR beta chain. Its antigen is unidentified. Other DNA sequences in the same sample also yield this CDR3. The CDR3 has 14 residues. V was clipped by 5 bases and J by 6 bases; unmatched bases: 8. Germline V gene data show CDR1 as MNHEY and CDR2 as SVGAGI. The sample originates from a study of radiotherapy plus CTLA-4 blockade in lung cancer. Across the whole study: Overall, approximately 17% of patients showed an objective response, while 31% attained disease control.

General study findings and limits: Following radiotherapy plus ipilimumab, tumor-derived TCR clones expanded in the blood.

Method: immunoSEQ multiplex PCR; TCRdb's copy keeps in-frame clones and lacks some. This table holds over 80,000 clones, about 80% found once. The material sequenced was peripheral blood, taken from a patient treated with radiotherapy plus ipilimumab. V is TRBV6-5 and J is TRBJ2-7; 9 nucleotides line up with TRBD1. This clonotype was obtained from a human donor with non-small cell lung cancer who had stable disease on radiotherapy plus ipilimumab. The CDR3 is CASSPGTGNGEQYF. For the CDR3, the DNA is TGTGCCAGCAGTCCCGGGACAGGGAACGGCGAGCAGTACTTC.